A selection of T cell receptor beta chains follows, all from one sample in a study of blood T cell repertoires in COVID-19. Generated by immunoSEQ multiplex PCR, the TCRdb table keeps only in-frame clones and is missing some. This repertoire shows about 300,000 clones, roughly nine tenths found once; its top ten account for about 2.2%. Sequencing was performed on peripheral blood. These receptor sequences come from a woman under 40 with COVID-19, enrolled during active disease. The CDR3 runs from the conserved cysteine through the conserved F or W. The order of the fields is CDR3 length, V gene, D gene, clone size, J gene, CDR3 protein, CDR3 DNA. D genes are given only for firm matches. Clone size, where shown, is once, few, many, or a class for clones that have expanded.

>16|TRBV30|TRBD1|-|TRBJ2-3
CAWGLVRDRDTDTQYF
TGTGCCTGGGGACTCGTCCGGGACAGGGACACAGATACGCAGTATTTT
>14|TRBV30|-|-|TRBJ2-2
CAWSLGAGTGELFF
TGTGCCTGGAGTTTGGGGGCAGGCACCGGGGAGCTGTTTTTT
>14|TRBV27|-|-|TRBJ2-7
CASSAYGGAKEQYF
TGTGCCAGCAGTGCCTATGGGGGGGCTAAAGAGCAGTACTTC
>12|TRBV25-1|-|-|TRBJ2-1
CASSEYGREQFF
TGTGCCAGCAGTGAATATGGTCGGGAGCAGTTCTTC
>11|TRBV20-1|-|-|TRBJ1-2
CRVQAFYGYTF
TGCAGGGTACAGGCATTCTATGGCTACACCTTC
>16|TRBV3-1/TRBV3-2|TRBD1|-|TRBJ1-2
CASSQMDRGHNYGYTF
TGTGCCAGCAGCCAAATGGACAGGGGCCATAACTATGGCTACACCTTC
>19|TRBV9|TRBD2|-|TRBJ2-5
CASSVGRGLALGLGETQYF
TGTGCCAGCAGCGTAGGGCGGGGACTAGCTTTGGGTCTGGGCGAGACCCAGTACTTC
>16|TRBV19|-|-|TRBJ1-2
CASSIEQGKSYYGYTF
TGTGCCAGTAGTATAGAGCAGGGGAAAAGTTACTATGGCTACACCTTC
>15|TRBV6-6|-|-|TRBJ1-1
CASSYVGRGNTEAFF
TGTGCCAGCAGTTACGTCGGACGGGGGAACACTGAAGCTTTCTTT
>15|TRBV3-1/TRBV3-2|TRBD1|-|TRBJ2-4
CASSQQGATKNIQYF
TGTGCCAGCAGCCAACAGGGGGCGACCAAAAACATTCAGTACTTC
>15|TRBV5-4|-|-|TRBJ2-5
CASSWGLASGETQYF
TGTGCCAGCAGCTGGGGGCTGGCATCCGGAGAGACCCAGTACTTC
>14|TRBV28|TRBD1|once|TRBJ1-1
CASNYRDRAAEAFF
TGTGCCAGCAACTACCGGGACAGGGCCGCTGAAGCTTTCTTT
>12|TRBV2|-|-|TRBJ1-3
CASSARGNTIYF
TGTGCCAGCAGTGCGCGTGGAAACACCATATATTTT
>12|TRBV7-9|-|-|TRBJ1-5
CASSSGGQPQHF
TGTGCCAGCAGCTCGGGAGGTCAGCCCCAGCATTTT
>11|TRBV7-9|-|-|TRBJ1-1
CASARDTEAFF
TGTGCCAGCGCACGCGACACTGAAGCTTTCTTT